The 24 T cell receptor beta chains presented below share a single source sample, sequenced in a study of T-cell reconstitution after alpha-beta-depleted transplantation in children. Preparation of the TCRbeta library involved a method that used unique molecular identifiers. TCRdb reprocessed the PCR reads with MiXCR, giving one entry per CDR3 protein. This table holds some 440,000 distinct CDR3 sequences, roughly 16% found once. The material sequenced was PBMCs, mostly from graft donor cells, taken 360 days after TCRalphabeta/CD19-depleted stem cell transplant. Receptors originate from a boy in the first two years of life who had a stem cell transplant for Wiskott-Aldrich syndrome, so the T cells may come from the graft donor.

The chain has TRBV7-9 and TRBJ2-1, with D unclear. Looked up from germline, CDR1 is SEHNR and CDR2 is FQNEAQ (reference sequence). V gave up 4 bases and J gave up 0 bases, with 10 bases separating them. This CDR3 comprises 15 residues. CDR3 protein: CASSSIASSYNEQFF. The CDR3 DNA reads as TGTGCCAGCAGCTCCATTGCGAGCTCCTACAATGAGCAGTTCTTC.

This clonotype was counted a few times. The chain recombines TRBV7-9 with TRBJ2-5; 7 bases line up with TRBD1. With V trimmed by 5 bases and J by 4 bases, 7 bases remained unmatched. The germline V gene encodes CDR1 SEHNR and CDR2 FQNEAQ (reference sequence). This CDR3 spans 14 amino acids. CDR3 DNA: TGTGCCAGCAGCACCATTACAGGGGTAGAGACCCAGTACTTC. Residues: CASSTITGVETQYF.

The rearrangement links TRBV11-2 to TRBJ2-2, with D hard to call. Looked up from germline, CDR1 is SGHAT and CDR2 is FQNNGV. This CDR3 is 14 amino acids long. The V gene lost 0 bases and the J gene lost 6 bases, with 8 bases spanning the gap. The CDR3 coding sequence is TGTGCCAGCAGCTTAGAGGAACCCCCCGGGGAGCTGTTTTTT. This encodes CASSLEEPPGELFF.

This clonotype was seen a few times. The chain combines TRBV12-3 or TRBV12-4 with TRBJ2-7; D unresolved. The CDR3 length is 13 residues. Trimming removed 3 bases at V and 3 bases at J, with 9 bases between. CDR3 region: CASSFGILYEQYF. The CDR3 nucleotides read TGTGCCAGCAGTTTTGGGATTCTCTACGAGCAGTACTTC.

V and J are TRBV12-3 or TRBV12-4 and TRBJ1-6; D possibly corresponds to TRBD1 (5 bases). The CDR3 totals 14 residues. Between the trimmed V and J ends, which lost 5 bases and 10 bases, there was a span of 15 bases. The CDR3 DNA follows: TGTGCCAGCAGTCCCCGGGCAGGGAGCTCACCCCTCCACTTT. Protein sequence: CASSPRAGSSPLHF.

The sample holds a few counts of this clonotype. This rearrangement joins TRBV29-1 to TRBJ1-2, with D unclear. CDR3 size: 11 residues. The V gene lost 4 bases and the J gene lost 6 bases, with 9 bases spanning the gap. Germline-derived CDR1 and CDR2 are SQVTM and ANQGSEA. CDR3 in DNA: TGCAGCGTTGGGCGATCCGATGGCTACACCTTC. Translating it yields CSVGRSDGYTF.

The rearrangement links TRBV2 to TRBJ2-3, with D possibly matching TRBD1 (6 bases). Germline CDR1 is SNHLY and CDR2 is FYNNEI. The V gene lost 6 bases and the J gene lost 0 bases, with 13 bases spanning the gap. The CDR3 extends over 15 amino acids. The CDR3 sequence is CASRGDIASTDTQYF. The DNA of the CDR3 is TGTGCCAGCAGAGGGGACATCGCTAGCACAGATACGCAGTATTTT.

This chain connects TRBV15 to TRBJ2-7, with D tentatively TRBD2 (6 bases). Germline lookup yields CDR1 LNHNV and CDR2 YYDKDF (reference sequence). Trimming took off 1 base at V and 0 bases at J, with 10 bases between the two ends. CDR3 length: 15 amino acids. The CDR3 DNA is TGTGCCACCAGCAGAGGCCGGGGGAGCTCCTACGAGCAGTACTTC. This sequence encodes CATSRGRGSSYEQYF.

The V gene is TRBV6-1, the J gene TRBJ2-7; D tentatively fits TRBD1 or TRBD2 (5 bases each). The V end lost 6 bases, the J end lost 2 bases, and 23 bases lay between the germline ends. Germline V gene lookup returns CDR1 MNHNS and CDR2 SASEGT. The CDR3 length is 17 residues. CDR3 residues: CASSPTGHHLGAYEQYF. DNA for the CDR3: TGTGCCAGCAGCCCAACCGGACATCACTTGGGAGCCTACGAGCAGTACTTC.

The sample holds a few counts of this clonotype. This chain connects TRBV29-1 to TRBJ2-1, with D possibly TRBD1 on 6 matching bases. The V gene lost 7 bases and the J gene lost 8 bases, with 15 bases spanning the gap. Germline V gene lookup returns CDR1 SQVTM and CDR2 ANQGSEA. CDR3 length: 12 residues. The CDR3 spells CSAVRGRDEQFF. CDR3 nucleotides: TGCAGCGCCGTCAGGGGTCGGGATGAGCAGTTCTTC.

This clonotype was recorded a few times. The genes are TRBV29-1 and TRBJ2-3; 8 bases fit TRBD2. CDR3 length: 12 amino acids. The ends lost 6 bases at V and 7 bases at J; junction bases unmatched: 6. Germline V lookup: CDR1 SQVTM, CDR2 ANQGSEA. CDR3 protein: CSVGTSLNTQYF. The CDR3 DNA reads as TGCAGCGTCGGGACTAGTTTGAATACGCAGTATTTT.

This sequence joins TRBV4-1 and TRBJ2-3, with D tentatively TRBD1 (5 bases). Germline CDR1 MGHRA, CDR2 YSYEKL. The ends were cut back, 0 bases at V and 2 bases at J, with 12 bases in the middle. The CDR3 has 16 amino acids. The CDR3 coding sequence is TGCGCCAGCAGCCAAGATCCAGGGCGGTCCACAGATACGCAGTATTTT. As protein: CASSQDPGRSTDTQYF.

This sequence joins TRBV7-9 and TRBJ2-7; 8 bases agree with TRBD1. CDR3 size: 15 residues. Germline values: CDR1 SEHNR, CDR2 FQNEAQ (reference sequence). V dropped 5 bases and J dropped 2; count of bases not matched to a gene: 8. The CDR3 DNA follows: TGTGCCAGCAGCATCAGGACAGGGTATACCTACGAGCAGTACTTC. Translating it yields CASSIRTGYTYEQYF.

The chain links TRBV7-2 to TRBJ2-2, with 8 bases fitting TRBD2. The junction had 4 bases not matched to a gene; V was cut back by 6 bases and J by 4 bases. Per the germline V gene, CDR1 is SGHTA and CDR2 is FQGNSA. The CDR3 totals 14 residues. The CDR3 loop is CASSIRGGTGELFF. The CDR3, as DNA: TGTGCCAGCAGTATCCGGGGGGGCACCGGGGAGCTGTTTTTT.

In its sample, this clonotype was seen once. This chain connects TRBV6-2 or TRBV6-3 to TRBJ2-7; TRBD2 matches at 14 bases. V trimming: 7 bases; J trimming: 1 base; junction bases outside the gene matches: 15. The germline CDR1 and CDR2 sequences are MNHEY and SVGEGT. There are 19 residues in the CDR3. The chain's CDR3 is CASKGGLGLAGGWSYEQYF. The CDR3 bases are TGTGCCAGCAAGGGTGGCCTCGGACTAGCGGGAGGATGGTCCTACGAGCAGTACTTC.

The CDR3 DNA follows: TGTGCCAGCAGCAAATTCGGACTAGCGGGGGTACAAGAGACCCAGTACTTC. Translating gives CASSKFGLAGVQETQYF. This rearrangement joins TRBV11-2 to TRBJ2-5, with 13 bases that match TRBD2. The germline gives CDR1 SGHAT, CDR2 FQNNGV. The junction had 8 bases not matched to a gene; V was cut back by 5 bases and J by 2 bases. The CDR3 is 17 amino acids.

The V gene is TRBV11-2, the J gene TRBJ1-2; the match to TRBD1 covers 7 bases. The V gene's germline CDR1 is SGHAT and CDR2 FQNNGV. The CDR3 totals 16 residues. Unmatched junction bases numbered 9, after V lost 1 base and J lost 4 bases. This CDR3 is CASSLVRTGSGYGYTF. As DNA, the CDR3 is TGTGCCAGCAGCTTAGTTCGGACAGGTAGTGGCTATGGCTACACCTTC.

The rearrangement joins TRBV11-2 to TRBJ2-1, with a possible D match to TRBD1 (6 bases). Germline assignment: CDR1 SGHAT and CDR2 FQNNGV. The CDR3 runs to 14 residues. Trimming removed 2 bases at V and 6 bases at J, with 11 bases between. For the CDR3, the DNA is TGTGCCAGCAGCTTATTACAGGGCTCCAATGAGCAGTTCTTC. Its translation is CASSLLQGSNEQFF. Looking up the rest from reference TRBV11-2 and TRBJ2-1 gives the full variable domain: EAGVAQSPRYKIIEKRQSVAFWCNPISGHATLYWYQQILGQGPKLLIQFQNNGVVDDSQLPKDRFSAERLKGVDSTLKIQPAKLEDSAVYLCASSLLQGSNEQFFGPGTRLTVL.

The sample holds a few counts of this clonotype. The V gene is TRBV12-3 or TRBV12-4, the J gene TRBJ2-4; D might be TRBD1 (5 bases). V gave up 6 bases and J gave up 6 bases, with 18 bases separating them. The CDR3 covers 15 residues. This chain's CDR3 is CASRADSRGPNIQYF. CDR3 DNA sequence: TGTGCCAGCAGAGCCGACAGCCGAGGTCCAAACATTCAGTACTTC.

In this sample, this clonotype turned up a few times. The chain combines TRBV29-1 with TRBJ2-7; 7 bases are shared with TRBD2. The V gene's germline CDR1 is SQVTM and CDR2 ANQGSEA. This CDR3 has 14 residues. V lost 5 bases and J lost 2; bases outside the gene matches: 9. CDR3 loop: CSVLGYGTTYEQYF. DNA for the CDR3: TGCAGCGTTCTCGGGTATGGGACTACCTACGAGCAGTACTTC.

This rearrangement joins TRBV4-3 to TRBJ2-7, with D uncertain. The V gene lost 0 bases and the J gene lost 0 bases, with 6 bases spanning the gap. The CDR3 sequence is 14 residues long. CDR1 is LGHNA, CDR2 YSLEER, per germline. The CDR3 here is CASSQDPISYEQYF. In nucleotides, the CDR3 is TGCGCCAGCAGCCAAGACCCGATCTCCTACGAGCAGTACTTC.

This clonotype was found a few times. The rearrangement links TRBV7-9 to TRBJ2-3, with 9 bases that match TRBD2. Trimming took 6 bases from V and 2 from J; bases not matched to a gene: 9. The CDR3 is 16 residues long. Looked up from germline, CDR1 is SEHNR and CDR2 is FQNEAQ (reference sequence). This chain's CDR3 is CASSFSGSRDTDTQYF. In nucleotides, the CDR3 is TGTGCCAGCAGTTTTAGCGGGAGTCGAGACACAGATACGCAGTATTTT. The full variable domain, completed using reference TRBV7-9 and TRBJ2-3, is DTGVSQNPRHKITKRGQNVTFRCDPISEHNRLYWYRQTLGQGPEFLTYFQNEAQLEKSRLLSDRFSAERPKGSFSTLEIQRTEQGDSAMYLCASSFSGSRDTDTQYFGPGTRLTVL.

This clonotype was seen a few times. This chain links TRBV6-1 with TRBJ2-5, with TRBD1 as a possible D gene (5 bases). Germline V gene lookup returns CDR1 MNHNS and CDR2 SASEGT. V was cut by 6 bases and J by 0 bases, with 14 bases left in between. The CDR3 extends over 15 amino acids. The DNA of the CDR3 is TGTGCCAGCAGCCGACAGTTTTCTGACCAAGAGACCCAGTACTTC. This sequence encodes CASSRQFSDQETQYF.

This clonotype was picked up many times. This sequence joins TRBV2 and TRBJ1-6; 8 bases fit TRBD1. V lost 5 bases and J lost 5; bases outside the gene matches: 5. This CDR3 region has 15 residues. Looked up from germline, CDR1 is SNHLY and CDR2 is FYNNEI. CDR3 sequence: CASSSGTGDNSPLHF. DNA of the CDR3: TGTGCCAGCAGTTCCGGGACAGGAGATAATTCACCCCTCCACTTT.